This T cell receptor beta chain was captured by sequencing in a study of blood T cell repertoires in COVID-19. Study background: The samples span acute and convalescent COVID-19 from the United States, Italy and Spain. T cells, B-cell-depleted T cells, or PBMCs provided the cDNA or gDNA that served as material.

V gave up 5 bases and J gave up 0 bases; unmatched junction bases: 5. The CDR3 spans 16 residues. CDR1 and CDR2 (germline): MNHEY, SMNVEV (reference sequence). Per the original methods: Reference gene primers were amplified, and this amplification served to estimate nucleated cell counts. Data came from immunoSEQ multiplex PCR; TCRdb stores just in-frame clones and leaves some out. From that table come the V and J calls and clone size; the DNA was used to work out D and trimming. This table has about 260,000 clones, over 75% appearing once. This receptor was taken from a human donor in a cohort sampled during active COVID-19. Sequencing was done on a sample of peripheral blood. The genes are TRBV27 and TRBJ2-2, with 8 bases that match TRBD2. The CDR3 nucleotides read TGTGCCAGCAGTCTCGGCGGGAGGACGAACACCGGGGAGCTGTTTTTT. It codes for CASSLGGRTNTGELFF.